Listed here are 3 T cell receptor beta chains from one sample, sequenced in a study of T-cell reconstitution after alpha-beta-depleted transplantation in children. This sample's TCRbeta library carried unique molecular identifier barcodes. Via MiXCR, TCRdb re-called the PCR reads, giving one row per CDR3 protein. The sample lists 600,000 or so distinct CDR3 sequences, roughly 23% occurring once. Sequences were derived from PBMCs, mostly from graft donor cells, sampled 360 days after TCRalphabeta/CD19-depleted stem cell transplant. Receptors originate from a boy younger than two who had a stem cell transplant for acute myeloid leukemia, so the T cells may come from the graft donor.

This clonotype was recorded at least ten times. The chain has TRBV20-1 and TRBJ2-7; 8 bases are a match to TRBD1. V was clipped by 3 bases and J by 1 base; unmatched bases: 2. Germline V gene sequence: CDR1 DFQATT, CDR2 SNEGSKA (reference sequence). This CDR3 is 13 amino acids long. The CDR3 coding sequence is TGCAGTGCTAGGGGGACAGGATCCTACGAGCAGTACTTC. It specifies CSARGTGSYEQYF.

The chain joins TRBV7-9 to TRBJ1-1, with a tentative D call TRBD1 (6 bases). V was cut by 6 bases and J by 7 bases, with 15 bases left in between. This CDR3 region has 13 residues. Germline lookup yields CDR1 SEHNR and CDR2 FQNEAQ (reference sequence). CDR3 coding DNA: TGTGCCAGCAGTTTATACAGGGAAGGTGAAGCTTTCTTT. Residues: CASSLYREGEAFF.

V is TRBV6-5 and J is TRBJ2-3; D unresolved. Germline V CDR1 and CDR2: MNHEY, SVGAGI. Trimming took 0 bases from V and 4 from J, leaving 14 bases between them. CDR3 size: 16 residues. CDR3 sequence (DNA): TGTGCCAGCAGTTACTCGATTTCTTATCGGGCAGATACGCAGTATTTT. It encodes CASSYSISYRADTQYF.